These 22 T cell receptor beta chains were sequenced from one sample in a study of blood T cell repertoires in COVID-19. Assay: immunoSEQ multiplex PCR; the TCRdb copy retains only in-frame clones and omits some. The table shows fewer than 200,000 clones, with around 93% occurring only once. The specimen sequenced was peripheral blood. The receptors were gathered from a woman aged 45-65 years with acute or convalescent COVID-19.

The chain's CDR3 is CASSSAGAVSPLHF. DNA of the CDR3: TGTGCCAGCAGTTCAGCAGGGGCAGTTTCACCCCTCCACTTT. V gene TRBV27 combines with J gene TRBJ1-6, with D possibly matching TRBD1 (6 bases). CDR1 and CDR2 from the germline V gene are MNHEY and SMNVEV (reference sequence). The CDR3 consists of 14 residues. The V and J ends lost 4 bases and 9 bases respectively, with 13 bases between them.

The V call is TRBV30, the J call TRBJ1-3; 7 bases match TRBD1. There are 15 residues in the CDR3. V was pared by 7 bases and J by 1 base, with 10 bases of the junction left unmatched. Germline V lookup: CDR1 GTSNPN, CDR2 SVGIG (reference sequence). CDR3 loop: CASSPGTVSGNTIYF. The CDR3 region has the DNA TGTGCCTCTAGTCCCGGGACAGTATCTGGAAACACCATATATTTT.

V gene TRBV27 combines with J gene TRBJ1-1; TRBD1 is a possible D gene (6 bases). From germline, CDR1 is MNHEY and CDR2 SMNVEV (reference sequence). The length of the CDR3 is 15 residues. V was trimmed by 5 bases and J by 11 bases, leaving 24 bases between them. The DNA of the CDR3 is TGTGCCAGCAGTCCCCGGCCCCTGGGGGGGACACCCGCTTTCTTT. This encodes CASSPRPLGGTPAFF.

With regard to this clone: Other DNA sequences within the sample encode an identical CDR3. The gene calls are TRBV30 and TRBJ2-7, with D perhaps TRBD1 (5 bases). The germline V and J ends were trimmed by 3 bases and 0 bases, with 6 bases remaining between them. The length of the CDR3 is 12 residues. Germline CDR1 is GTSNPN and CDR2 is SVGIG (reference sequence). CDR3 coding DNA: TGTGCCTGGAGCGACAGCTCCTACGAGCAGTACTTC. It codes for CAWSDSSYEQYF.

The CDR3 bases are TGTGCCAGCAGCCTGAATACAGTGCCAGGCTCCTATAATTCACCCCTCCACTTT. Protein: CASSLNTVPGSYNSPLHF. V gene TRBV7-3 combines with J gene TRBJ1-6; no clear D gene. The V and J ends lost 5 bases and 0 bases respectively, with 17 bases between them. The CDR3 runs 18 residues. CDR1 is SGHTA, CDR2 FQGTGA, per germline.

The genes are TRBV6-5 and TRBJ1-2; 10 nucleotides align to TRBD1. The CDR3 extends over 14 amino acids. V shed 6 bases and J 5 bases; nucleotides not matched to a gene: 6. Germline V gene sequence: CDR1 MNHEY, CDR2 SVGAGI. CDR3 amino acids: CASRRDRGTYGYTF. The CDR3 nucleotides read TGTGCCAGCAGGCGGGACAGGGGAACATATGGCTACACCTTC.

The chain uses TRBV9 and TRBJ1-2; 7 bases map to TRBD1. This CDR3 is 14 amino acids long. CDR1 is SGDLS and CDR2 is YYNGEE in the germline V gene. V shed 3 bases, J shed 3 bases, and the junction held 5 bases outside the gene matches. CDR3 sequence (DNA): TGTGCCAGCAGCGCGTACAGGGGCCACTATGGCTACACCTTC. Translating it yields CASSAYRGHYGYTF.

The J gene is TRBJ1-4, the V gene TRBV18; D perhaps matches TRBD1 (6 bases). The CDR3 is 14 amino acids. With 0 bases removed from V and 8 bases from J, the gap between germline ends came to 10 bases. The germline V gene has CDR1 KGHSH and CDR2 LQKENI. DNA of the CDR3: TGTGCCAGCTCACCACCAGGGGGAGGGGAAAAACTGTTTTTT. Encoded protein: CASSPPGGGEKLFF.

The rearrangement joins TRBV28 to TRBJ2-1, with D perhaps TRBD2 (6 bases). The length of the CDR3 is 13 residues. Germline V CDR1 and CDR2: MDHEN, SYDVKM. V lost 4 bases, J lost 5 bases, and 9 bases lay in between. DNA for the CDR3: TGTGCCAGCAGTTGGGACTCAAACAATGAGCAGTTCTTC. It encodes CASSWDSNNEQFF.

The chain recombines TRBV2 with TRBJ1-1, with 7 bases lining up with TRBD1. The V and J ends lost 6 bases and 7 bases, in that order; junction bases with no gene match: 5. The CDR3 covers 12 residues. The V gene's germline CDR1 is SNHLY and CDR2 FYNNEI. The DNA of the CDR3 is TGTGCCAGCAGGCGCGGGACAGATGAAGCTTTCTTT. This translates into CASRRGTDEAFF.

The chain is built from TRBV6-6 and TRBJ1-3, with 9 bases fitting TRBD1. The CDR3 totals 15 residues. The ends lost 8 bases at V and 4 bases at J; junction bases unmatched: 9. Germline V CDR1 and CDR2: MNHNY, SVGAGI (reference sequence). CDR3 loop: CASGDPTGGGNTIYF. The CDR3 region has the DNA TGTGCCAGCGGAGACCCGACAGGGGGAGGAAACACCATATATTTT.

This chain connects TRBV6-6 to TRBJ1-4; D is possibly TRBD1 (6 bases). CDR1 is MNHNY, CDR2 SVGAGI, per germline (reference sequence). The CDR3 is 14 residues long. Trimming removed 2 bases from V and 5 bases from J, with 9 bases in between. CDR3 coding DNA: TGTGCCAGCAGTTACCCTGGACAGAATGAAAAACTGTTTTTT. This encodes CASSYPGQNEKLFF.

The chain employs TRBV14 and TRBJ2-3; 11 bases map to TRBD2. There are 15 residues in the CDR3. Germline V CDR1 and CDR2: SGHDN, FVKESK. J gave up 8 bases and V 6 bases, and 10 bases lay outside the gene matches. CDR3 bases: TGTGCCAGCAGTCTAAATAGCGGGGGGGCGGGTACGCAGTATTTT. Its protein is CASSLNSGGAGTQYF.

This chain connects TRBV19 to TRBJ2-3; TRBD1 aligns across 7 bases. The V segment lost 4 bases and the J segment 3 bases; nucleotides outside the gene matches: 4. CDR1 LNHDA and CDR2 SQIVND come from the germline V gene (reference sequence). The CDR3 loop spans 14 amino acids. The CDR3 bases are TGTGCCAGTAGTACTTCGACAGGGACAGATACGCAGTATTTT. As protein: CASSTSTGTDTQYF. Supplemented by reference TRBV19 and TRBJ2-3, the full variable domain reads DGGITQSPKYLFRKEGQNVTLSCEQNLNHDAMYWYRQDPGQGLRLIYYSQIVNDFQKGDIAEGYSVSREKKESFPLTVTSAQKNPTAFYLCASSTSTGTDTQYFGPGTRLTVL.

This sequence joins TRBV19 and TRBJ1-5; D gene ambiguous. The germline V gene encodes CDR1 LNHDA and CDR2 SQIVND (reference sequence). V was cut by 2 bases and J by 1 base, with 9 bases left in between. This CDR3 has 15 amino acids. The CDR3 DNA is TGTGCCAGTAGTATAATGGTGGGCAGCAATCAGCCCCAGCATTTT. As protein: CASSIMVGSNQPQHF. The whole variable domain, filled in from reference TRBV19 and TRBJ1-5, reads DGGITQSPKYLFRKEGQNVTLSCEQNLNHDAMYWYRQDPGQGLRLIYYSQIVNDFQKGDIAEGYSVSREKKESFPLTVTSAQKNPTAFYLCASSIMVGSNQPQHFGDGTRLSIL.

V gene TRBV29-1 combines with J gene TRBJ1-2; D is ambiguous. Trimming left V 3 bases short and J 2 bases short, with 10 bases between. The CDR3 length is 13 residues. Germline CDR1 and CDR2: SQVTM and ANQGSEA. The CDR3 protein is CSVDPRENYGYTF. As DNA, the CDR3 is TGCAGCGTTGACCCCCGGGAGAACTATGGCTACACCTTC.

The V and J genes are TRBV28 and TRBJ1-2, with D perhaps matching TRBD1 (6 bases). Germline loops: CDR1 MDHEN, CDR2 SYDVKM. V lost 7 bases and J 3 bases, leaving 21 bases between the germline ends. The CDR3 is 16 residues long. The CDR3 region is CASTKDITGSYYGYTF. The CDR3 coding sequence is TGTGCCAGCACCAAAGACATTACAGGGTCTTACTATGGCTACACCTTC.

The chain is built from TRBV2 and TRBJ2-1, with D possibly matching TRBD1 (5 bases). Per the germline V gene, CDR1 is SNHLY and CDR2 is FYNNEI. This CDR3 comprises 14 residues. V was cut by 5 bases and J by 6 bases, with 14 bases left in between. CDR3 amino acids: CASSRSGKGNEQFF. The CDR3 DNA reads as TGTGCCAGCAGTAGGTCAGGGAAAGGCAATGAGCAGTTCTTC. Drawing the rest from reference TRBV2 and TRBJ2-1, the complete variable domain is EPEVTQTPSHQVTQMGQEVILRCVPISNHLYFYWYRQILGQKVEFLVSFYNNEISEKSEIFDDQFSVERPDGSNFTLKIRSTKLEDSAMYFCASSRSGKGNEQFFGPGTRLTVL.

The V call is TRBV6-2 or TRBV6-3, the J call TRBJ2-1, with TRBD2 as a possible D gene (6 bases). V lost 2 bases and J lost 8, with 13 bases in between. The germline V gene has CDR1 MNHEY and CDR2 SVGEGT. CDR3 length: 14 amino acids. CDR3 DNA sequence: TGTGCCAGCAGTTACGCACGGGGGACCCATGAGCAGTTCTTC. Amino acids: CASSYARGTHEQFF.

The V call is TRBV28, the J call TRBJ2-7; 7 bases align to TRBD2. Germline V gives CDR1 MDHEN, CDR2 SYDVKM. CDR3 length: 15 amino acids. The trim removed 6 bases at V and 5 bases at J, leaving 13 bases unmatched. CDR3 sequence (DNA): TGTGCCAGCAGCTCGCTAGCGGAACCCCCCCACGAGCAGTACTTC. Amino acids: CASSSLAEPPHEQYF.

The rearrangement joins TRBV24-1 to TRBJ1-5, with 8 bases aligning to TRBD1. Germline values: CDR1 KGHDR, CDR2 SFDVKD. The junction had 7 bases not matched to a gene; V was cut back by 9 bases and J by 4 bases. The CDR3 covers 14 residues. CDR3 in amino acids: CATGTGTTNQPQHF. Here the CDR3 DNA reads TGTGCCACCGGGACAGGAACAACTAATCAGCCCCAGCATTTT.

The CDR3 nucleotides are TGTGCCAGCAGCGGCTATACCGGGACAGGGCGGACTGAAGCTTTCTTT. As protein: CASSGYTGTGRTEAFF. The rearrangement joins TRBV9 to TRBJ1-1; 9 bases are shared with TRBD1. The CDR3 is 16 residues long. Germline lookup yields CDR1 SGDLS and CDR2 YYNGEE. V shed 3 bases, J shed 5 bases, and the junction held 11 bases outside the gene matches.